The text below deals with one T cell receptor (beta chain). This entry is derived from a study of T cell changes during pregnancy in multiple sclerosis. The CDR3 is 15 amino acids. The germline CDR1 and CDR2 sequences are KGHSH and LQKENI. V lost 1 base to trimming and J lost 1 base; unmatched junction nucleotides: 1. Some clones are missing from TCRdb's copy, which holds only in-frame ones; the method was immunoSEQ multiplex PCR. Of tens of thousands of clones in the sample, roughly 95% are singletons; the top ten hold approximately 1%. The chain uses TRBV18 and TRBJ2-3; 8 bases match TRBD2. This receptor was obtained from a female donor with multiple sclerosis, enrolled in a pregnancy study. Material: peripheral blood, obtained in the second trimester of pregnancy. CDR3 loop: CASSPQLAGTDTQYF. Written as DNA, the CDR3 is TGTGCCAGCTCACCACAACTAGCGGGCACAGATACGCAGTATTTT.